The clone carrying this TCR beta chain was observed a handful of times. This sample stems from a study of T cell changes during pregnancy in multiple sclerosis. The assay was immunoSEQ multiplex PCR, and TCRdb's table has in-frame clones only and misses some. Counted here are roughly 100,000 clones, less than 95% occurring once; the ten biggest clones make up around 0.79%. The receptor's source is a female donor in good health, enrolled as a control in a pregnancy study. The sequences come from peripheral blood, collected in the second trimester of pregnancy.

DNA for the CDR3: TGTGCCAGCAGCACCTGGGACAGCAATAATTCACCCCTCCACTTT. It is translated as CASSTWDSNNSPLHF. The chain is built from TRBV7-8 and TRBJ1-6; 7 bases map to TRBD1. The CDR3 consists of 15 residues. The V and J ends lost 5 bases and 5 bases, in that order; junction bases with no gene match: 6. Per germline, CDR1 SGHVS and CDR2 FQNEAQ.